A single sample is the source of the 19 T cell receptor beta chains below, sequenced in a study of T cells in Graves' hyperthyroidism and ophthalmopathy. The source material, RNA transcripts, was used to amplify TCR beta CDR3 regions. During a first-round RT-PCR of the TCR CDR3, the HTBI primer set was used. TCRdb itself ran the multiplex PCR reads through MiXCR, one entry per CDR3 protein. In the table there are roughly 240,000 distinct CDR3 sequences, approximately 23% of which are singletons. The specimen sequenced was blood. The receptors were gathered from a woman in her forties with Graves' ophthalmopathy.

The V gene is TRBV2, the J gene TRBJ2-7; 11 bases agree with TRBD2. Germline V gene sequence: CDR1 SNHLY, CDR2 FYNNEI. The CDR3 is made up of 15 amino acids. V lost 5 bases, J lost 7 bases, and 10 bases stayed unmatched. CDR3: CASSNTLAGAGEQYF. The CDR3 DNA sequence: TGTGCCAGCAGTAACACACTAGCGGGAGCGGGTGAGCAGTACTTC.

This clonotype has at least ten counts. V and J are TRBV6-5 and TRBJ1-1; no clear D. The germline gives CDR1 MNHEY, CDR2 SVGAGI. V lost 0 bases and J 2 bases, leaving 7 bases between the germline ends. The CDR3 runs 14 residues. The CDR3 nucleotides read TGTGCCAGCAGTTACTCTGCAGGCAACACTGAAGCTTTCTTT. Its protein product is CASSYSAGNTEAFF.

This clonotype was seen repeatedly, ten times or more. This rearrangement joins TRBV19 to TRBJ2-7; 10 bases are a match to TRBD2. Germline V gene data show CDR1 as LNHDA and CDR2 as SQIVND (reference sequence). The CDR3 is made up of 15 amino acids. V shed 5 bases, J shed 6 bases, and the junction held 10 bases outside the gene matches. The CDR3 spells CASSPRTSGISEQYF. The CDR3 coding sequence is TGTGCCAGTAGTCCGCGGACTAGCGGAATATCCGAGCAGTACTTC.

This clonotype occurred many times. The chain combines TRBV2 with TRBJ1-1; TRBD1 is a possible D gene (6 bases). V shed 2 bases and J shed 2 bases, with 12 bases lying between them. Germline values: CDR1 SNHLY, CDR2 FYNNEI. This CDR3 is built from 15 residues. The CDR3 sequence: CASSEYRGRNTEAFF. The CDR3 region has the DNA TGTGCCAGCAGTGAATATCGGGGGCGTAACACTGAAGCTTTCTTT.

The table lists this clonotype with many counts. This chain connects TRBV28 to TRBJ2-7, with no clear D. CDR3 length: 11 residues. CDR1 is MDHEN and CDR2 is SYDVKM in the germline V gene. Trimming took off 2 bases at V and 5 bases at J, with 4 bases between the two ends. The CDR3 sequence is CASSLVNEQYF. The DNA for the CDR3 is TGTGCCAGCAGTTTAGTCAACGAGCAGTACTTC.

This clonotype was picked up many times. This chain uses TRBV2 with TRBJ2-2; D may be TRBD2 (6 bases). Germline loops: CDR1 SNHLY, CDR2 FYNNEI. The CDR3 is 17 residues long. Between the trimmed V and J ends, which lost 7 bases and 0 bases, there was a span of 18 bases. CDR3 region: CASNKNWGEANTGELFF. CDR3 sequence (DNA): TGTGCCAGCAACAAAAACTGGGGGGAAGCGAACACCGGGGAGCTGTTTTTT. Full variable domain (missing parts from reference TRBV2 and TRBJ2-2): EPEVTQTPSHQVTQMGQEVILRCVPISNHLYFYWYRQILGQKVEFLVSFYNNEISEKSEIFDDQFSVERPDGSNFTLKIRSTKLEDSAMYFCASNKNWGEANTGELFFGEGSRLTVL.

This sequence joins TRBV6-1 and TRBJ2-5; D not certain. Germline loops: CDR1 MNHNS, CDR2 SASEGT. This CDR3 is built from 14 residues. The V and J ends lost 5 bases and 2 bases respectively, with 12 bases between them. CDR3 coding DNA: TGTGCCAGCAGTCGCCGTAGACATCAAGAGACCCAGTACTTC. This sequence encodes CASSRRRHQETQYF.

This clonotype has a handful of counts. The chain links TRBV6-1 to TRBJ1-1; 10 nucleotides line up with TRBD1. Germline V gene data show CDR1 as MNHNS and CDR2 as SASEGT. V shed 4 bases, J shed 10 bases, and the junction held 9 bases outside the gene matches. This CDR3 is 14 amino acids long. In nucleotides, the CDR3 is TGTGCCAGCAGTGGCACCGGGACAGGGGTACGAGCTTTCTTT. Translating it yields CASSGTGTGVRAFF.

This clonotype was observed at least ten times. The rearrangement links TRBV14 to TRBJ2-5; D call uncertain. The germline V gene has CDR1 SGHDN and CDR2 FVKESK. CDR3 length equals 12 residues. V was shortened by 0 bases and J by 6 bases, with 5 bases between the two germline ends. CDR3 bases: TGTGCCAGCAGCCAAGATTTTCAGACCCAGTACTTC. This gives the protein CASSQDFQTQYF. Filled out from reference TRBV14 and TRBJ2-5, the complete variable domain reads EAGVTQFPSHSVIEKGQTVTLRCDPISGHDNLYWYRRVMGKEIKFLLHFVKESKQDESGMPNNRFLAERTGGTYSTLKVQPAELEDSGVYFCASSQDFQTQYFGPGTRLLVL.

Turning to this clonotype: This may be a read error: a much more frequent sequence differs by one nucleotide. The chain employs TRBV4-2 and TRBJ2-2, with no clear D. Germline V gives CDR1 LGHNA, CDR2 YNFKEQ. The CDR3 is made up of 15 amino acids. CDR3 loop: CASSHIADPTRELFF. The CDR3, as DNA: TGTGCCAGCAGCCATATTGCTGACCCCACCAGGGAGCTGTTTTTT.

This clonotype was recorded at least ten times. V and J are TRBV11-1 and TRBJ1-1, with D unresolved. The V gene lost 1 base and the J gene lost 6 bases, with 9 bases spanning the gap. The germline V gene encodes CDR1 SGHAT and CDR2 FQDESV (reference sequence). CDR3 length: 13 residues. In nucleotides, the CDR3 is TGTGCCAGCAGCTTAGTTGAATTGTCTGAAGCTTTCTTT. Protein sequence: CASSLVELSEAFF.

This clonotype appeared many times. The rearrangement links TRBV6-1 to TRBJ2-7; 11 nucleotides agree with TRBD2. The CDR3 length is 16 residues. V trimming: 1 base; J trimming: 4 bases; junction bases outside the gene matches: 6. Germline lookup yields CDR1 MNHNS and CDR2 SASEGT. The CDR3 protein is CASSEGTSGRGYEQYF. CDR3 nucleotide sequence: TGTGCCAGCAGTGAAGGTACTAGCGGGAGAGGATACGAGCAGTACTTC.

This clonotype has ten or more counts. The V and J genes are TRBV24-1 and TRBJ2-7; 7 bases match TRBD1. The junction had 3 bases not matched to a gene; V was cut back by 4 bases and J by 4 bases. This CDR3 is 13 amino acids long. CDR1 is KGHDR, CDR2 SFDVKD, per germline. The CDR3: CATSESTGYEQYF. The CDR3 region has the DNA TGTGCCACCAGTGAGTCGACAGGGTACGAGCAGTACTTC.

This clonotype was recorded many times. This chain connects TRBV6-1 to TRBJ2-7, with 8 bases matching TRBD1. Germline CDR1 MNHNS, CDR2 SASEGT. Germline trimming cut 2 bases from V and 1 base from J; bases unmatched to any gene: 4. CDR3 length: 15 amino acids. CDR3 sequence reads: CASSEWTGTSYEQYF. The CDR3 DNA follows: TGTGCCAGCAGTGAATGGACAGGGACATCCTACGAGCAGTACTTC.

This clonotype was picked up many times. The chain has TRBV12-3 or TRBV12-4 and TRBJ2-7; D is possibly TRBD1 (6 bases). The ends were cut back, 2 bases at V and 5 bases at J, with 13 bases in the middle. This CDR3 is built from 14 residues. The CDR3 region is CASSLSRGRDEQYF. DNA for the CDR3: TGTGCCAGCAGTTTATCCAGGGGAAGAGACGAGCAGTACTTC.

This clonotype was observed many times. The rearrangement links TRBV19 to TRBJ2-2; 13 bases fit TRBD2. CDR1 and CDR2 (germline): LNHDA, SQIVND (reference sequence). This CDR3 spans 21 amino acids. J lost 4 bases, V lost 7 bases, and 21 bases had no gene match. The DNA for the CDR3 is TGTGCCAGTAAAACCGGCTACGGACTAGCGGGAGCCCTCGGGGGCACCGGGGAGCTGTTTTTT. Residues: CASKTGYGLAGALGGTGELFF.

There are a few counts of this clonotype. V gene TRBV6-5 combines with J gene TRBJ1-2, with 7 positions matching TRBD1. The V and J ends lost 0 bases and 6 bases, in that order; junction bases with no gene match: 7. The CDR3 contains 15 residues. From germline, CDR1 is MNHEY and CDR2 SVGAGI. CDR3 in amino acids: CASSYSRQGANGYTF. CDR3 nucleotides: TGTGCCAGCAGTTACTCGAGACAGGGTGCAAATGGCTACACCTTC.

The CDR3 protein is CASSYLAVEQYF. The CDR3 DNA reads as TGTGCCAGCAGTTATCTAGCGGTCGAGCAGTACTTC. The V call is TRBV6-2 or TRBV6-3, the J call TRBJ2-7; 7 nucleotides match TRBD2. CDR3 length: 12 amino acids. The trim removed 3 bases at V and 6 bases at J, leaving 2 bases unmatched. Germline CDR1 is MNHEY and CDR2 is SVGEGT.

This clonotype was recorded at least ten times. The V and J genes are TRBV4-2 and TRBJ2-7; 10 bases fit TRBD2. The CDR3 is made up of 15 amino acids. CDR1 LGHNA and CDR2 YNFKEQ come from the germline V gene. With 3 bases clipped from V and 3 bases from J, the junction kept 5 bases outside the gene matches. This CDR3 reads CASSHGLAEGYEQYF. The CDR3 nucleotides read TGTGCCAGCAGCCACGGACTAGCGGAGGGCTACGAGCAGTACTTC.